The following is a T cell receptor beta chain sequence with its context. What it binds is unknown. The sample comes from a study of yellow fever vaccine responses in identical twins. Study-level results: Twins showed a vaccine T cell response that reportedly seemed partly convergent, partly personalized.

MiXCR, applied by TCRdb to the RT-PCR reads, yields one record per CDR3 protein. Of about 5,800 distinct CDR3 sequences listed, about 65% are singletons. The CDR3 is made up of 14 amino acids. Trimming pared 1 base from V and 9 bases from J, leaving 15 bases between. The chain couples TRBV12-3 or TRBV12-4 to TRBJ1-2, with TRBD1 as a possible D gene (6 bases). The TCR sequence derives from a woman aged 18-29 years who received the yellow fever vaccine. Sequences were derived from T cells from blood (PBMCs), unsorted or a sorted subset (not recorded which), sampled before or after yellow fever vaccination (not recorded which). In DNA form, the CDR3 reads TGTGCCAGCAGTTTAGTCGGGATTACAGGGAGCTACACCTTC. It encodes CASSLVGITGSYTF.